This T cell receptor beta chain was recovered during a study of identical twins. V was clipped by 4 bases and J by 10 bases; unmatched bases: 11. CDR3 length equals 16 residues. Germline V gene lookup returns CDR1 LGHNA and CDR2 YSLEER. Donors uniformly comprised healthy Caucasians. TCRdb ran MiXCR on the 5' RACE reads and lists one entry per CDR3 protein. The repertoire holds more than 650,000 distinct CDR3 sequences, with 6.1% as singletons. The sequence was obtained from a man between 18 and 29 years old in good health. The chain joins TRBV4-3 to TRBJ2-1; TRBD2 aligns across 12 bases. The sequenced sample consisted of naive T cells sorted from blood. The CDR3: CASSPRGLAGSGEQFF. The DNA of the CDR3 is TGCGCCAGCAGCCCCCGAGGACTAGCGGGATCGGGGGAGCAGTTCTTC.